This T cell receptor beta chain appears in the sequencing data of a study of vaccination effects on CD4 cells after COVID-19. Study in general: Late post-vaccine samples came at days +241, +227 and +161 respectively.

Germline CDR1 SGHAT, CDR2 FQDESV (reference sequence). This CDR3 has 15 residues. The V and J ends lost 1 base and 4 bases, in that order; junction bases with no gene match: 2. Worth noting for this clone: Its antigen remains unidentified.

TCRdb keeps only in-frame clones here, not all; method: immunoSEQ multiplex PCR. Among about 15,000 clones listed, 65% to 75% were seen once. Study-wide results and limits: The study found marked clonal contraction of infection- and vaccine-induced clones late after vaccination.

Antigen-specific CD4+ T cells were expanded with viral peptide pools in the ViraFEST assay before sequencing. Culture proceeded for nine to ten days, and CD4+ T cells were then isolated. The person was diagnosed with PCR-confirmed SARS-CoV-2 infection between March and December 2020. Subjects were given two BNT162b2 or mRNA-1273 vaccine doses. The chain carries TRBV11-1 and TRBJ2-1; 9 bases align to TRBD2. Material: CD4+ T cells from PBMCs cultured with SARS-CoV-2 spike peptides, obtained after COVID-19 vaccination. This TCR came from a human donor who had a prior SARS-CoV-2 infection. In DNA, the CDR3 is TGTGCCAGCAGCTTAGAGGCGGGAGGGTACAATGAGCAGTTCTTC. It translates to CASSLEAGGYNEQFF.